The clone carrying this T cell receptor beta chain was seen ten or more times. TCRdb re-derived calls from the 5' RACE reads in MiXCR, one entry per CDR3 protein. This sample has under 300,000 distinct CDR3 sequences, with about 10% found just once. The germline V gene has CDR1 SGHRS and CDR2 YFSETQ. The CDR3 is made up of 15 amino acids. The germline V and J ends were trimmed by 5 bases and 1 base, with 16 bases remaining between them. This entry is derived from a study of CD8 T cells in ankylosing spondylitis. This sequence originates from a male donor with ankylosing spondylitis or in good health (not recorded which). This chain uses TRBV5-1 with TRBJ2-7; D is undetermined. Input material: blood, either unsorted or a sorted T cell fraction (not recorded which). CDR3: CASSLNFHASYEQYF. The CDR3 nucleotides are TGCGCCAGCAGTTTAAACTTCCATGCTTCCTACGAGCAGTACTTC.